This T cell receptor (beta chain) emerged from a study of radiotherapy plus CTLA-4 blockade in lung cancer. Whole-study context: Objective responses occurred in roughly 20% of patients; 31% had disease control. General study points: Clones derived from tumor TCRs expanded in blood after radiotherapy plus ipilimumab.

This table comes from immunoSEQ multiplex PCR, and its TCRdb copy is limited to in-frame clones, with some not included. This table has 35,000 to 50,000 clones, 73% appearing once. Enrolled patients, whose metastatic non-small-cell lung cancer was chemo-refractory, received focal radiation plus CTLA-4 blockade with ipilimumab. Remarks on this clone: What it binds is unknown.

V trimming: 9 bases; J trimming: 7 bases; junction bases outside the gene matches: 5. The germline CDR1 and CDR2 sequences are LNHDA and SQIVND (reference sequence). The CDR3 is 13 residues long. The V call is TRBV19, the J call TRBJ1-4, with TRBD1 matching 10 bases. This clonotype was sampled from a human donor with non-small cell lung cancer who had a complete response to radiotherapy plus ipilimumab. This material consisted of peripheral blood, taken from a patient treated with radiotherapy plus ipilimumab. CDR3 amino acids: CASRDRGSEKLFF. The CDR3 DNA sequence: TGTGCCAGCCGGGACAGGGGAAGTGAAAAACTGTTTTTT.